Described below is a single T cell receptor (beta chain) sequence and its context. The primer mix had 60 Vbeta and 13 Jbeta primers. This table comes from immunoSEQ multiplex PCR, and its TCRdb copy is limited to in-frame clones, with some not included. The sample lists about 120,000 clones; around three quarters were seen once. This sample was taken from a study of cytomegalovirus exposure and HLA in healthy donors. The CDR3 covers 18 residues. Germline V CDR1 and CDR2: SGHRS, YFSETQ. With 0 bases clipped from V and 0 bases from J, the junction kept 9 bases outside the gene matches. The chain employs TRBV5-1 and TRBJ1-3, with 7 bases lining up with TRBD1. Sequences were obtained from PBMCs. The origin of this receptor is a young woman in good health and CMV-seropositive. The CDR3 nucleotides are TGCGCCAGCAGCTTGGGGACAGGCTCTCCCCTCTCTGGAAACACCATATATTTT. It codes for CASSLGTGSPLSGNTIYF.